One and the same sample provided the 10 T cell receptor beta chains below, sequenced in a study of regulatory T cells in long-lasting Graves disease. Time point noted: persistent/refractory GD, antithyroid drugs over 5 years with positive TRAb. Extracted PBMC RNA gave rise to the TCR library. TCR beta libraries were built with iRepertoire HTBI primers and Arm-PCR of CDR3 regions. In TCRdb, the multiplex PCR reads were re-called with MiXCR into one record per CDR3 protein. The data show 450,000 or so distinct CDR3 sequences, 20% to 25% seen once. Specimen: peripheral blood mononuclear cells (PBMCs), collected when the disease was refractory, from a patient treated with antithyroid drugs. The receptors derive from a female donor with Graves disease.

This clonotype was found a few times. This sequence joins TRBV5-1 and TRBJ1-3; 7 nucleotides match TRBD1. There are 14 residues in the CDR3. Looked up from germline, CDR1 is SGHRS and CDR2 is YFSETQ. J gave up 4 bases and V 5 bases, and 6 bases lay outside the gene matches. This CDR3 is CASRLTGIGNTIYF. The DNA for the CDR3 is TGCGCCAGCAGATTGACAGGGATCGGAAACACCATATATTTT.

This clonotype was seen more than once but under ten times. J is TRBJ1-4 and V is TRBV4-2, with D unclear. V lost 0 bases to trimming and J lost 8 bases, with 22 bases between them. This CDR3 is 18 amino acids long. The germline V gene encodes CDR1 LGHNA and CDR2 YNFKEQ. The CDR3: CASSQDTSAAGGKEKLFF. The CDR3 DNA sequence: TGTGCCAGCAGCCAAGATACGTCAGCGGCAGGAGGAAAGGAAAAACTGTTTTTT.

This clonotype was seen more than once but under ten times. This chain uses TRBV20-1 with TRBJ2-1, with D perhaps assigned TRBD1 or TRBD2 (5 bases each). V lost 3 bases and J 9 bases, leaving 15 bases between the germline ends. Germline V gene lookup returns CDR1 DFQATT and CDR2 SNEGSKA (reference sequence). This CDR3 comprises 13 residues. The CDR3 spells CSASLGTAGEQFF. The CDR3 coding sequence is TGCAGTGCTAGCTTAGGGACGGCGGGTGAGCAGTTCTTC.

This clonotype was counted at least ten times. This rearrangement joins TRBV9 to TRBJ2-5, with 7 bases identical to TRBD1. The CDR3 contains 14 residues. The germline V gene has CDR1 SGDLS and CDR2 YYNGEE. V lost 3 bases and J lost 5; bases outside the gene matches: 7. The CDR3 region is CASSATGRRETQYF. The CDR3 nucleotides read TGTGCCAGCAGCGCGACAGGGAGAAGGGAGACCCAGTACTTC.

V is TRBV30 and J is TRBJ1-5, with a possible D match to TRBD1 (5 bases). The V end lost 1 base, the J end lost 7 bases, and 11 bases lay between the germline ends. Germline V CDR1 and CDR2: GTSNPN, SVGIG (reference sequence). This CDR3 region has 13 residues. The CDR3 coding sequence is TGTGCCTGGAGTGGGGGGTTGTCGCAGCCCCAGCATTTT. Protein: CAWSGGLSQPQHF.

This clonotype was seen repeatedly, ten times or more. The gene calls are TRBV3-1 and TRBJ2-7; TRBD1 might be the D (5 bases). The ends were cut back, 4 bases at V and 10 bases at J, with 11 bases in the middle. This CDR3 has 11 amino acids. Germline CDR1 and CDR2: LGHDT and YNNKEL (reference sequence). The CDR3 loop reads CASSRGHTQYF. The CDR3 coding sequence is TGTGCCAGCAGCCGAGGACACACACAGTACTTC.

The chain couples TRBV29-1 to TRBJ1-1; 8 nucleotides align to TRBD1. There are 16 residues in the CDR3. The germline V gene encodes CDR1 SQVTM and CDR2 ANQGSEA. J lost 3 bases, V lost 5 bases, and 14 bases had no gene match. CDR3 amino acids: CSVPRGPGGGHTEAFF. As DNA, the CDR3 is TGCAGCGTTCCCAGGGGGCCGGGGGGCGGCCACACTGAAGCTTTCTTT.

This clonotype occurred many times. V and J are TRBV11-2 and TRBJ2-7, with 11 bases matching TRBD1. V lost 5 bases and J lost 6; bases outside the gene matches: 9. This CDR3 is built from 15 residues. Germline V gene lookup returns CDR1 SGHAT and CDR2 FQNNGV. CDR3 nucleotides: TGTGCCAGCAGCGACTCCCGGGACAGGGGGAGCGAGCAGTACTTC. This sequence encodes CASSDSRDRGSEQYF.

Here the CDR3 reads CASSSTDRGDSSYEQYF. As DNA, the CDR3 is TGTGCCAGCAGCTCCACCGACAGGGGCGATAGCTCCTACGAGCAGTACTTC. The chain has TRBV7-9 and TRBJ2-7, with 8 positions matching TRBD1. V lost 4 bases and J lost 0; bases outside the gene matches: 11. The germline V gene encodes CDR1 SEHNR and CDR2 FQNEAQ (reference sequence). There are 17 residues in the CDR3.

The chain carries TRBV5-1 and TRBJ2-7, with D maybe TRBD1 (6 bases). Trimming removed 0 bases at V and 6 bases at J, with 13 bases between. The CDR3 totals 14 residues. Germline-derived CDR1 and CDR2 are SGHRS and YFSETQ. CDR3 DNA: TGCGCCAGCAGCTTGGAAGGGGGAACAGGCGAGCAGTACTTC. Its translation: CASSLEGGTGEQYF.